This entry is about one TCR beta chain. These data belong to a study of blood T cell repertoires in COVID-19. Study-wide context: Some COVID-19 samples were acute and others convalescent; all came from the United States, Italy and Spain. In each case, the material was cDNA or gDNA derived from T cells, B-cell-depleted T cells, or PBMCs.

CDR3 size: 14 residues. Germline values: CDR1 PRHDT, CDR2 FYEKMQ (reference sequence). Trimming removed 4 bases at V and 1 base at J, with 10 bases between. In the original analysis: Reference gene primers were amplified, and this amplification served to estimate nucleated cell counts. Measured with immunoSEQ multiplex PCR; TCRdb has only the in-frame clones, and not every one. That table is the source of V, J and clone size, and D and trimming were worked out from the DNA. The sample gives some 400,000 clones, 81% of which show up once; approximately 1% is in the top ten. V is TRBV13 and J is TRBJ1-1; possible D gene TRBD1, 6 bases. This clonotype was obtained from a human donor with acute or convalescent COVID-19. The donor label of this sample is uncertain. The material sequenced was peripheral blood. The CDR3 region has the DNA TGTGCCAGCAGCTCCCTGGACAGGAACACTGAAGCTTTCTTT. Protein sequence: CASSSLDRNTEAFF. The full variable domain, with the rest looked up from reference TRBV13 and TRBJ1-1, is AAGVIQSPRHLIKEKRETATLKCYPIPRHDTVYWYQQGPGQDPQFLISFYEKMQSDKGSIPDRFSAQQFSDYHSELNMSSLELGDSALYFCASSSLDRNTEAFFGQGTRLTVV.